What follows is one T cell receptor (beta chain) and its context. What it binds is unknown. This sample is part of a study of T cells in Graves' hyperthyroidism and ophthalmopathy. Disease lasting under 3 months, a NOSPECS grade of at least 4, and a Clinical Activity Score of at least 3 were features of the ophthalmopathy patients. The germline CDR1 and CDR2 sequences are MDHEN and SYDVKM. The ends lost 5 bases at V and 4 bases at J; junction bases unmatched: 17. This CDR3 contains 20 residues. What was amplified from RNA transcripts were TCR beta CDR3 regions. TCR CDR3 regions were first amplified by RT-PCR with HTBI primers. TCRdb independently ran MiXCR on the multiplex PCR reads; one entry per CDR3 protein. The sample includes hundreds of thousands of distinct CDR3 sequences, around 20% seen only once; the top ten take roughly a third. Study conclusions and caveats: Onset of ophthalmopathy came a median approximately 6.8 months after the model predicted it.

This TCR came from a man under 40 with Graves' ophthalmopathy. The sample was blood. The rearrangement links TRBV28 to TRBJ2-1; 13 bases match TRBD2. The CDR3 DNA follows: TGTGCCAGCAGTGAAACTAGCGGGAGGGCTCGGGGGGGTTTTTACAATGAGCAGTTCTTC. Its translation: CASSETSGRARGGFYNEQFF.